The present TCR beta chain was sequenced within a study of CD8 T cells in Susac syndrome. Random hexamers were used to reverse transcribe an amount of about 0.45 to 1 ug RNA. The amplification used immunoSEQ multiplex PCR on TCR beta CDR3; it spanned 54 Vbeta and 13 Jbeta. TCRdb ran MiXCR on the immunoSEQ multiplex PCR reads and lists one entry per CDR3 protein. This table has roughly 180,000 distinct CDR3 sequences, roughly 92% appearing once. Germline V CDR1 and CDR2: SGHTA, FQGTGA. CDR3 length: 16 residues. V shed 5 bases and J 2 bases; nucleotides not matched to a gene: 10. The sequencing sample was made of CD4+ T cells from PBMCs. The clonotype was recovered from a human donor with multiple sclerosis. The V gene is TRBV7-3, the J gene TRBJ2-7; 9 bases align to TRBD2. Here the CDR3 reads CASSPTGTSPAYEQYF. As DNA, the CDR3 is TGTGCCAGCAGCCCTACCGGGACTAGCCCTGCCTACGAGCAGTACTTC.